A single sample gave rise to the 21 T cell receptor beta chains below, sequenced in a study of T-cell memory formation after mild COVID-19. TCRdb re-called the 5' RACE reads through MiXCR, storing one row per CDR3 protein. The table shows 110,000 or so distinct CDR3 sequences, with 15% to 20% occurring only once. Input material: PBMCs or a T cell subset sorted from them (not recorded which). The source of these receptors is a man aged 18 to 29 who had mild COVID-19 (a few samples of this study predate the infection). Cell type and time point are not known.

This chain joins TRBV4-3 and TRBJ2-7, with D tentatively TRBD2 (6 bases). Germline CDR1 is LGHNA and CDR2 is YSLEER. The CDR3 has 13 residues. V was pared by 4 bases and J by 7 bases, with 14 bases between. As DNA, the CDR3 is TGCGCCAGCAGCCCTAGGTTGCGGGGAGAGCAGTACTTC. It is translated as CASSPRLRGEQYF.

This clonotype was counted ten times or more. The chain links TRBV4-1 to TRBJ2-5; no definite D call. There are 15 residues in the CDR3. Per the germline V gene, CDR1 is MGHRA and CDR2 is YSYEKL. V lost 6 bases, J lost 5 bases, and 19 bases lay in between. CDR3 sequence (DNA): TGCGCCAGCAGAGCCTTAGGGCAGAAAGAGGAGACCCAGTACTTC. This encodes CASRALGQKEETQYF.

This chain joins TRBV18 and TRBJ2-5; 8 bases are a match to TRBD2. Germline V gives CDR1 KGHSH, CDR2 LQKENI. The junction had 10 bases not matched to a gene; V was cut back by 6 bases and J by 4 bases. CDR3 length equals 15 residues. The CDR3 region is CASSPVAGNGETQYF. For the CDR3, the DNA is TGTGCCAGCTCTCCGGTAGCGGGGAACGGAGAGACCCAGTACTTC.

This clonotype has a handful of counts. The chain joins TRBV7-9 to TRBJ2-3; D gene ambiguous. V was shortened by 6 bases and J by 4 bases, with 8 bases between the two germline ends. The germline V gene encodes CDR1 SEHNR and CDR2 FQNEAQ (reference sequence). The CDR3 is 12 residues long. The CDR3 protein is CASRILPDTQYF. CDR3 nucleotide sequence: TGTGCCAGCAGAATTCTCCCAGATACGCAGTATTTT.

This clonotype was recorded a few times. This chain uses TRBV4-3 with TRBJ2-1; 10 nucleotides align to TRBD1. The CDR3 is 15 amino acids. V gave up 1 base and J gave up 3 bases; unmatched junction bases: 0. Germline lookup yields CDR1 LGHNA and CDR2 YSLEER. CDR3 in amino acids: CASSQGTGGYNEQFF. The CDR3 DNA reads TGCGCCAGCAGCCAAGGGACAGGGGGCTACAATGAGCAGTTCTTC.

This clonotype was observed a few times. The CDR3 sequence: CASSPDTGYTF. The CDR3 DNA reads TGTGCCAGCTCACCAGACACTGGCTACACCTTC. The J gene is TRBJ1-2, the V gene TRBV18; D gene ambiguous. Trimming cost V 2 bases and J 7 bases, with 5 bases left between them. The CDR3 loop spans 11 amino acids. Germline V gene lookup returns CDR1 KGHSH and CDR2 LQKENI.

J is TRBJ2-6 and V is TRBV6-6; no definite D call. Trimming took 10 bases from V and 4 from J, leaving 8 bases between them. In germline, CDR1 is MNHNY, CDR2 SVGAGI (reference sequence). The CDR3 totals 12 residues. The CDR3 DNA reads as TGTGCCACTCACGGGGGGGCCAACGTCCTGACTTTC. Protein sequence: CATHGGANVLTF.

A few counts support this clonotype. The V call is TRBV29-1, the J call TRBJ2-1; no clear D. The CDR3 length is 11 residues. Germline loops: CDR1 SQVTM, CDR2 ANQGSEA. The V and J ends lost 3 bases and 7 bases respectively, with 7 bases between them. In DNA, the CDR3 is TGCAGCGTTGACATTCGTAATGAGCAGTTCTTC. It encodes CSVDIRNEQFF.

The chain uses TRBV5-1 and TRBJ2-1; 10 positions match TRBD1. CDR3 length equals 15 residues. The V segment lost 0 bases and the J segment 8 bases; nucleotides outside the gene matches: 5. Germline V gene lookup returns CDR1 SGHRS and CDR2 YFSETQ. CDR3 in DNA: TGCGCCAGCAGCTTGGGACAGGGGGCGGGGGATGAGCAGTTCTTC. It yields the protein CASSLGQGAGDEQFF.

This clonotype was observed a handful of times. This chain joins TRBV5-1 and TRBJ1-5, with TRBD1 identical over 8 bases. V lost 5 bases and J lost 12; bases outside the gene matches: 13. CDR1 and CDR2 from the germline V gene are SGHRS and YFSETQ. The CDR3 has 14 residues. CDR3 residues: CASRRGVGQDLQHF. In DNA form, the CDR3 reads TGCGCCAGCAGACGGGGGGTGGGACAGGACCTCCAGCATTTT. Full variable domain (outside the CDR3, taken from reference TRBV5-1 and TRBJ1-5): KAGVTQTPRYLIKTRGQQVTLSCSPISGHRSVSWYQQTPGQGLQFLFEYFSETQRNKGNFPGRFSGRQFSNSRSEMNVSTLELGDSALYLCASRRGVGQDLQHFGDGTRLSIL.

V gene TRBV7-2 combines with J gene TRBJ2-3; TRBD2 is a possible D gene (7 bases). Germline loops: CDR1 SGHTA, CDR2 FQGNSA. CDR3 length: 15 amino acids. The ends were cut back, 5 bases at V and 2 bases at J, with 14 bases in the middle. CDR3: CASSRRGGTTDTQYF. The DNA for the CDR3 is TGTGCCAGCAGCCGTAGGGGGGGAACCACAGATACGCAGTATTTT.

The rearrangement joins TRBV5-1 to TRBJ2-4; D possibly corresponds to TRBD1 (5 bases). The V end was cut by 5 bases, the J end by 8 bases, with 14 bases between. The CDR3 runs to 13 residues. From germline, CDR1 is SGHRS and CDR2 YFSETQ. The CDR3 sequence: CASRGVGVDIQYF. CDR3 DNA sequence: TGCGCCAGCAGAGGGGTGGGTGTTGACATTCAGTACTTC.

The chain links TRBV6-5 to TRBJ2-6; D perhaps matches TRBD1 (6 bases). V dropped 8 bases and J dropped 0 bases, with 14 bases sitting between them. The CDR3 runs to 16 residues. From germline, CDR1 is MNHEY and CDR2 SVGAGI. This CDR3 reads CASADSLLSGANVLTF. DNA of the CDR3: TGTGCCAGCGCGGACAGCCTACTCTCTGGGGCCAACGTCCTGACTTTC.

The table lists this clonotype with a few counts. The chain recombines TRBV9 with TRBJ1-2, with a tentative D call TRBD1 (5 bases). The CDR3 length is 13 residues. Trimming cost V 0 bases and J 4 bases, with 7 bases left between them. The V gene's germline CDR1 is SGDLS and CDR2 YYNGEE. DNA for the CDR3: TGTGCCAGCAGCGTAGTAGGGACCTATGGCTACACCTTC. Protein: CASSVVGTYGYTF. The full variable domain, completed using reference TRBV9 and TRBJ1-2, is DSGVTQTPKHLITATGQRVTLRCSPRSGDLSVYWYQQSLDQGLQFLIQYYNGEERAKGNILERFSAQQFPDLHSELNLSSLELGDSALYFCASSVVGTYGYTFGSGTRLTVV.

This clonotype was detected a few times. This sequence joins TRBV5-1 and TRBJ2-7; 10 bases are a match to TRBD2. The V segment lost 1 base and the J segment 0 bases; nucleotides outside the gene matches: 7. This CDR3 has 17 residues. Looked up from germline, CDR1 is SGHRS and CDR2 is YFSETQ. This CDR3 is CASSLRASGGHSYEQYF. The DNA of the CDR3 is TGCGCCAGCAGCTTGAGGGCTAGCGGGGGACACTCCTACGAGCAGTACTTC.

This clonotype was detected only a few times. The chain recombines TRBV5-1 with TRBJ2-2, with D possibly being TRBD1 (6 bases). The germline V gene encodes CDR1 SGHRS and CDR2 YFSETQ. The CDR3 runs to 16 residues. Trimming removed 7 bases at V and 4 bases at J, with 20 bases between. The CDR3 loop is CASQRSGTGSTGELFF. The CDR3 nucleotides read TGCGCCAGCCAACGATCGGGCACAGGGAGCACCGGGGAGCTGTTTTTT.

This clonotype was seen at least ten times. The chain combines TRBV5-1 with TRBJ2-5; 9 bases match TRBD1. V shed 0 bases, J shed 4 bases, and the junction held 7 bases outside the gene matches. The CDR3 spans 16 residues. Germline V CDR1 and CDR2: SGHRS, YFSETQ. CDR3: CASSLGGTGGGETQYF. The DNA of the CDR3 is TGCGCCAGCAGCTTGGGGGGAACAGGGGGCGGAGAGACCCAGTACTTC.

At least ten counts were recorded for this clonotype. The chain is built from TRBV7-2 and TRBJ2-1, with D possibly matching TRBD2 (6 bases). Trimming cost V 5 bases and J 9 bases, with 14 bases left between them. The germline gives CDR1 SGHTA, CDR2 FQGNSA. CDR3 length: 13 residues. As DNA, the CDR3 is TGTGCCAGCAGCGCCTCTAGCGTTGGTGAGCAGTTCTTC. Translating gives CASSASSVGEQFF.

The V gene is TRBV11-3, the J gene TRBJ2-2; no clear D. The CDR3 covers 13 residues. Germline CDR1 is SGHNT and CDR2 is YENEEA. The V and J ends lost 5 bases and 4 bases respectively, with 8 bases between them. The CDR3 spells CASSTRITGELFF. CDR3 sequence (DNA): TGTGCCAGCAGCACCAGAATCACCGGGGAGCTGTTTTTT.

The sample holds a few counts of this clonotype. This sequence joins TRBV9 and TRBJ2-6; no clear D gene. CDR1 is SGDLS, CDR2 YYNGEE, per germline. The CDR3 runs 15 residues. The ends were cut back, 3 bases at V and 2 bases at J, with 9 bases in the middle. This CDR3 reads CASSAMSPGANVLTF. For the CDR3, the DNA is TGTGCCAGCAGCGCCATGTCTCCTGGGGCCAACGTCCTGACTTTC. The full variable domain, rest sourced from reference TRBV9 and TRBJ2-6, is DSGVTQTPKHLITATGQRVTLRCSPRSGDLSVYWYQQSLDQGLQFLIQYYNGEERAKGNILERFSAQQFPDLHSELNLSSLELGDSALYFCASSAMSPGANVLTFGAGSRLTVL.

This clonotype was seen ten or more times. The chain carries TRBV6-2 or TRBV6-3 and TRBJ1-6; D unclear. V was shortened by 0 bases and J by 0 bases, with 15 bases between the two germline ends. CDR1 and CDR2 from the germline V gene are MNHEY and SVGEGT. This CDR3 has 19 amino acids. The CDR3 spells CASSYSGRRTSSYNSPLHF. DNA for the CDR3: TGTGCCAGCAGTTACTCTGGGAGGCGGACTAGCTCCTATAATTCACCCCTCCACTTT.